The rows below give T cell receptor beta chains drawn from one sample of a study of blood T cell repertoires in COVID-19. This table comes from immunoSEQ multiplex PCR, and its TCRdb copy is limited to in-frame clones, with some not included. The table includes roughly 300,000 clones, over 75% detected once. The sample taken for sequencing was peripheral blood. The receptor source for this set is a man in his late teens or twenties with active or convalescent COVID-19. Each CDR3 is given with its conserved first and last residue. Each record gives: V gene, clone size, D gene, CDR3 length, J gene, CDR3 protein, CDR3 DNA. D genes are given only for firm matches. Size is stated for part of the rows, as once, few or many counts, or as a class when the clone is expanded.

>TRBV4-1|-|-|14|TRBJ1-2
CASSQAGSYAGYTF
TGCGCCAGCAGCCAAGCCGGTTCCTATGCTGGCTACACCTTC
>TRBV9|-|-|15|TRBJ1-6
CASARREAGNSPLHF
TGTGCCAGCGCCCGGAGGGAGGCTGGTAATTCACCCCTCCACTTT
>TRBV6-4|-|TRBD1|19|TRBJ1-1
CASPSPEGPPGQSYTEAFF
TGTGCCAGCCCTAGCCCAGAAGGGCCCCCGGGACAGTCTTACACTGAAGCTTTCTTT
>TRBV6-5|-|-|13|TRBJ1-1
CASSSAGSTEAFF
TGTGCCAGCAGTTCCGCGGGGAGCACTGAAGCTTTCTTT
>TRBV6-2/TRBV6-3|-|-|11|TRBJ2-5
CASSSDSTQYF
TGTGCCAGCAGTTCCGACAGTACCCAGTACTTC
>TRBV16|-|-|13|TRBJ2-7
CASSSRRSYEQYF
TGTGCCAGCAGTTCTCGACGGAGCTACGAGCAGTACTTC
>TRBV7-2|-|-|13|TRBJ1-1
CASSAARVGEAFF
TGTGCCAGCAGCGCTGCCAGGGTTGGTGAAGCTTTCTTT
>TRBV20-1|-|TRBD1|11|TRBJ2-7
CSAGTGWEQYF
TGCAGTGCGGGGACAGGGTGGGAGCAGTACTTC
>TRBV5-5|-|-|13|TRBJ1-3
CASSTGGGNTIYF
TGTGCCAGCAGCACCGGTGGTGGAAACACCATATATTTT
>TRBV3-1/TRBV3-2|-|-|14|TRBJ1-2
CASSELPKGWRYTF
TGTGCCAGCTCCGAACTCCCAAAGGGGTGGCGCTACACCTTC
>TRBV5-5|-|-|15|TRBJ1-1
CASSLFGLQDTEAFF
TGTGCCAGCAGCTTGTTTGGGTTACAGGACACTGAAGCTTTCTTT
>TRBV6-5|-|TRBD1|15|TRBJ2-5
CASSSTGQGQETQYF
TGTGCCAGCAGTTCCACTGGACAGGGTCAAGAGACCCAGTACTTC
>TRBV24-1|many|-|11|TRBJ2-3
CATGSRDTQYF
TGTGCCACCGGCTCGAGGGATACGCAGTATTTT
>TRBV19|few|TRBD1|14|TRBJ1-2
CASSPRQGAGGYTF
TGTGCCAGTAGTCCGCGACAGGGGGCGGGGGGCTACACCTTC
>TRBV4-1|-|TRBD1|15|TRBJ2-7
CASSPRQGARYEQYF
TGCGCCAGCAGCCCCCGACAGGGGGCTAGGTACGAGCAGTACTTC
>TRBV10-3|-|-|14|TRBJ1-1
CAISESAGLTEAFF
TGTGCCATCAGTGAGTCGGCAGGGCTCACTGAAGCTTTCTTT
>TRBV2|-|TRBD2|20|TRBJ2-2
CASSELGTSGGFSDAGELFF
TGTGCCAGCAGTGAACTCGGGACTAGCGGGGGGTTCTCTGACGCCGGGGAGCTGTTTTTT
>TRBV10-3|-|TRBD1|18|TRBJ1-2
CAISERGTGRLSNYGYTF
TGTGCCATCAGTGAGAGGGGGACAGGACGCCTCTCTAACTATGGCTACACCTTC
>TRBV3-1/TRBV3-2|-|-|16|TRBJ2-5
CASSLRTDTYQETQYF
TGTGCCAGCAGCCTCAGGACAGACACGTACCAAGAGACCCAGTACTTC
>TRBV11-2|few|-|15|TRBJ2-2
CASSFRGAGTGELFF
TGTGCCAGCAGCTTCAGGGGTGCGGGCACCGGGGAGCTGTTTTTT
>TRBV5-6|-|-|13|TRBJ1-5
CASSLEGGQPQHF
TGTGCCAGCAGCTTGGAAGGGGGACAGCCCCAGCATTTT
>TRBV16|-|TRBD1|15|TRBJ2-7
CASSRRQGPPYEQYF
TGTGCCAGCAGCCGAAGACAGGGACCCCCCTACGAGCAGTACTTC
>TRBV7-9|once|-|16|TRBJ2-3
CASSHGLLTSTDTQYF
TGTGCCAGCAGCCACGGACTCCTAACTAGCACAGATACGCAGTATTTT
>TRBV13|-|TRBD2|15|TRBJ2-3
CASSSASGGVHTQYF
TGTGCCAGCAGCTCAGCTAGCGGGGGAGTACATACGCAGTATTTT
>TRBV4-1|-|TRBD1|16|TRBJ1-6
CASSPSLQGDNSPLHF
TGCGCCAGCAGCCCGTCGCTTCAGGGGGATAATTCACCCCTCCACTTT
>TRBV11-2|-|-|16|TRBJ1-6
CASSRGQTVYNSPLHF
TGTGCCAGCAGCCGAGGACAGACCGTCTATAATTCACCCCTCCACTTT
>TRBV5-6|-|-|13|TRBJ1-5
CASSLAPDQPQHF
TGTGCCAGCAGCTTGGCTCCCGATCAGCCCCAGCATTTT
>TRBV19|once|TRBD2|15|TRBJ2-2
CASSILAGEGGELFF
TGTGCCAGTAGTATCCTAGCGGGGGAGGGCGGGGAGCTGTTTTTT
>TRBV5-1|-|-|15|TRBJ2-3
CASSLAGSDTDTQYF
TGCGCCAGCAGCTTGGCTGGGAGTGATACAGATACGCAGTATTTT
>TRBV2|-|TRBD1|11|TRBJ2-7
CASRTGGEQYF
TGTGCCAGCCGGACAGGGGGTGAGCAGTACTTC